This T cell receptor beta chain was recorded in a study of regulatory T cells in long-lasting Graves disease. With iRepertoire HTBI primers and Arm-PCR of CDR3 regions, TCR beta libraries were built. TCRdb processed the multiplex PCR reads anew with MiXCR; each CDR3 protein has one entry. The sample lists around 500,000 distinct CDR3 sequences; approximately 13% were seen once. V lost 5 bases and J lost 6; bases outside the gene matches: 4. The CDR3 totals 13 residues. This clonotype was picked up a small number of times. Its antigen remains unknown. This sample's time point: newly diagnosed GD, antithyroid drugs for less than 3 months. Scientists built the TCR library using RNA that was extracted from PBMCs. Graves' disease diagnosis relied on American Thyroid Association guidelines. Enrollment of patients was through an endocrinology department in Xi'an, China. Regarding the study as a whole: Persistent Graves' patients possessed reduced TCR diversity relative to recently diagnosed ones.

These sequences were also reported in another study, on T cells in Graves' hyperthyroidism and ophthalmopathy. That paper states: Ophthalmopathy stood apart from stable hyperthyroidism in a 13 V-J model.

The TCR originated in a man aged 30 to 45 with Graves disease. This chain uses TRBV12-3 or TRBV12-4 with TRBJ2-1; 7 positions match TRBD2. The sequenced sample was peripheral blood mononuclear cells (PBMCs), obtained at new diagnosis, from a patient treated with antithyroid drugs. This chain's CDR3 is CASSMGLSNEQFF. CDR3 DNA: TGTGCCAGCAGTATGGGACTAAGCAATGAGCAGTTCTTC.